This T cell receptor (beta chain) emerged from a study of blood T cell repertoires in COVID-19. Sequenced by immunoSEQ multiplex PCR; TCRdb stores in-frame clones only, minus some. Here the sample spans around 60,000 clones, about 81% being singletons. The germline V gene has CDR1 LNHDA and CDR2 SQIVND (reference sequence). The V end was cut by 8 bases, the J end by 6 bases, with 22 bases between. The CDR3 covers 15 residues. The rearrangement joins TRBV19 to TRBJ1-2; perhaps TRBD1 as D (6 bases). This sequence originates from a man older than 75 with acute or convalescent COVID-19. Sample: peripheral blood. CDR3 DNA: TGTGCCAGTGGACAGCCTTGGGAAAATATAGATGGCTACACCTTC. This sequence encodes CASGQPWENIDGYTF.